Below, one T cell receptor (beta chain) is given with its context. Its antigen is still unknown. This clone may be a read error of a much larger clone one base away. Sample-barcoded 5' priming and a J-beta primer mix drove a second PCR of roughly 6 to 12 cycles. With 12 random nucleotides, a template-switch adaptor tagged each individual cDNA molecule. TCRdb passed the 5' RACE reads through MiXCR, listing each CDR3 protein once. The table includes around 870,000 distinct CDR3 sequences, under 30% detected once. This entry is derived from a study of blood T cells in healthy people across ages. Isolated per sample were at least 6.5 million PBMCs. Study-level findings and limits: Across the age range, TCR beta diversity per million T cells fell in a roughly linear way. More naive CD4+ cells and higher diversity marked long-lived donors relative to aged donors.

This CDR3 contains 16 residues. Sequencing input: blood. The J gene is TRBJ2-7, the V gene TRBV12-3 or TRBV12-4; 10 nucleotides align to TRBD2. This receptor was obtained from an elderly woman in good health. The CDR3 sequence: CASSPASGGLRETQCF. The DNA of the CDR3 is TGTGCCAGCAGCCCGGCTAGCGGGGGTCTAAGAGAGACCCAGTGCTTC.